At least ten counts were recorded for the clone carrying this T cell receptor beta chain. What it binds is unknown. Using its own MiXCR run on the 5' RACE reads, TCRdb lists one record per CDR3 protein. The data contain 200,000 to 250,000 distinct CDR3 sequences, around 15% of them singletons. This CDR3 region has 13 residues. Germline CDR1 and CDR2: SNHLY and FYNNEI. V lost 6 bases and J lost 5, with 13 bases in between. This entry is derived from a study of identical twins. Study-wide points: Model-predicted out-of-frame TCR alpha sharing fell below observed values in monozygotic twins.

Material for sequencing was memory (CD45RO+) T cells sorted from blood. The sequence was obtained from a woman aged 18-29 years in good health. The chain uses TRBV2 and TRBJ1-2, with a weak D call TRBD1 (5 bases). In nucleotides, the CDR3 is TGTGCCAGCAGCGCAGACAGACTATATGGCTACACCTTC. This gives the protein CASSADRLYGYTF.